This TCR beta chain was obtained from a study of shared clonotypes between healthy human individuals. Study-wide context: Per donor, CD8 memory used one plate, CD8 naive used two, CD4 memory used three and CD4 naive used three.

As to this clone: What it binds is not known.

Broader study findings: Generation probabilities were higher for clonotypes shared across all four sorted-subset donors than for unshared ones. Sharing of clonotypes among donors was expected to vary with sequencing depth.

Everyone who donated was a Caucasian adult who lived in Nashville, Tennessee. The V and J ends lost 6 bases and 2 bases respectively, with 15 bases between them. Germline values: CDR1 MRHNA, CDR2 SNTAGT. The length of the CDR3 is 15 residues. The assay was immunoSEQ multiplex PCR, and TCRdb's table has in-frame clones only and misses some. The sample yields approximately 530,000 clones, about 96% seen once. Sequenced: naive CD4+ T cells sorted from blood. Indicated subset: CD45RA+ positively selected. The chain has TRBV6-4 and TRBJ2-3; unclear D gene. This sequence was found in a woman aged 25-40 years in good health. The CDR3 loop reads CASRYVATLTDTQYF. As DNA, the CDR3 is TGTGCCAGCAGATACGTAGCCACCCTCACAGATACGCAGTATTTT.